The 28 T cell receptor beta chains reported below all come from one sample, sequenced in a study of cytomegalovirus exposure and HLA in healthy donors (dated by TCRdb to about 2017). The protocol used for the library was the immunoSEQ multiplex PCR assay. A mixture of 60 forward primers for TCR Vbeta segments and 13 reverse primers for TCR Jbeta segments was used in the multiplex PCR. TCRdb retrieved this table from immuneACCESS and kept in-frame rearrangements only. Not all clones are present; in checked studies, unresolved V genes account for under half, and no reason is known for the remainder. For this sample the table gives 110,000 to 150,000 clones, of which 70% to 80% were detected only once. The biggest ten clones account for approximately 2.3% of the sample. The material sequenced was PBMCs. These receptors came from a woman in her sixties or seventies in good health and CMV-seropositive.

The chain is built from TRBV5-8 and TRBJ1-5, with TRBD1 identical over 8 bases. In germline, CDR1 is SGHTS, CDR2 YDEGEE. V was clipped by 5 bases and J by 7 bases; unmatched bases: 8. The CDR3 contains 14 residues. DNA of the CDR3: TGTGCCAGCAGTGCAGACAGGGGATCACAGCCCCAGCATTTT. The encoded protein is CASSADRGSQPQHF.

This clone came up a few times. The chain joins TRBV19 to TRBJ2-5; 7 nucleotides line up with TRBD1. Trimming at V came to 3 bases and at J to 5 bases, leaving 6 bases not matched to a gene. CDR1 is LNHDA, CDR2 SQIVND, per germline (reference sequence). The CDR3 consists of 14 residues. CDR3 amino acids: CASSITGVGETQYF. CDR3 DNA sequence: TGTGCCAGTAGTATCACAGGGGTAGGCGAGACCCAGTACTTC.

This chain connects TRBV6-5 to TRBJ2-7; TRBD1 matches 8 bases. The J segment lost 2 bases and the V segment lost 5 bases, leaving 2 bases of the junction unmatched. Germline CDR1 is MNHEY and CDR2 is SVGAGI. The CDR3 spans 13 residues. Here the CDR3 reads CASSQGQAYEQYF. As DNA, the CDR3 is TGTGCCAGCAGTCAGGGACAGGCCTACGAGCAGTACTTC.

This clone was observed a few times. V usage is TRBV2 and J usage is TRBJ2-7, with D perhaps TRBD1 (6 bases). Looked up from germline, CDR1 is SNHLY and CDR2 is FYNNEI. This CDR3 comprises 12 residues. Between the trimmed V and J ends, which lost 4 bases and 5 bases, there was a span of 9 bases. CDR3 in amino acids: CASSVQGHEQYF. The CDR3 DNA follows: TGTGCCAGCAGTGTACAGGGCCACGAGCAGTACTTC.

V usage is TRBV2 and J usage is TRBJ2-7, with D unresolved. Germline V CDR1 and CDR2: SNHLY, FYNNEI. Trimming removed 2 bases from V and 6 bases from J, with 5 bases in between. The CDR3 extends over 11 amino acids. The CDR3 DNA is TGTGCCAGCAGTGAACGGTCCGAGCAGTACTTC. This encodes CASSERSEQYF. The full variable domain, with the rest looked up from reference TRBV2 and TRBJ2-7, is EPEVTQTPSHQVTQMGQEVILRCVPISNHLYFYWYRQILGQKVEFLVSFYNNEISEKSEIFDDQFSVERPDGSNFTLKIRSTKLEDSAMYFCASSERSEQYFGPGTRLTVT.

Regarding this clone: Different DNA sequences within this sample yield the same CDR3. The chain links TRBV29-1 to TRBJ2-2, with D perhaps matching TRBD2 (6 bases). Between the trimmed V and J ends, which lost 7 bases and 5 bases, there was a span of 17 bases. This CDR3 comprises 14 residues. The V gene's germline CDR1 is SQVTM and CDR2 ANQGSEA. The CDR3 bases are TGCAGCGCCGAAGGCGGGGAGAGGACCGGGGAGCTGTTTTTT. It translates to CSAEGGERTGELFF.

This clone was found once. V usage is TRBV14 and J usage is TRBJ1-1; TRBD1 might be the D (5 bases). In germline, CDR1 is SGHDN, CDR2 FVKESK. The V end was cut by 8 bases, the J end by 5 bases, with 9 bases between. The CDR3 sequence is 11 residues long. CDR3 sequence (DNA): TGTGCCAGCCGGGGGGGTACTGAAGCTTTCTTT. This gives the protein CASRGGTEAFF.

The CDR3 loop is CARSLPRRDREENTIYF. In nucleotides, the CDR3 is TGTGCCAGAAGCTTACCGCGCCGGGACAGGGAAGAAAACACCATATATTTT. V is TRBV7-5 and J is TRBJ1-3; the D call of TRBD1 is as the table states it, not checked on the DNA. TRBV7-5 is noted as a pseudogene. The CDR3 runs 17 residues.

The chain has TRBV5-1 and TRBJ2-3; D is possibly TRBD2 (6 bases). From germline, CDR1 is SGHRS and CDR2 YFSETQ. The V gene lost 4 bases and the J gene lost 2 bases, with 11 bases spanning the gap. The CDR3 is made up of 14 amino acids. The CDR3 bases are TGCGCCAGCAGCACGGGACTCACCACAGATACGCAGTATTTT. Protein product: CASSTGLTTDTQYF.

V usage is TRBV7-9 and J usage is TRBJ2-1, with D possibly being TRBD2 (5 bases). The CDR3 length is 12 residues. Germline loops: CDR1 SEHNR, CDR2 FQNEAQ (reference sequence). The V end was cut by 4 bases, the J end by 8 bases, with 9 bases between. The CDR3 nucleotides read TGTGCCAGCAGCTCCCCGGAGGATGAGCAGTTCTTC. This codes for CASSSPEDEQFF.

This clone was observed a few times. CDR3 sequence: CASTRLAGRQETQYF. The CDR3 region has the DNA TGTGCCAGCACTCGACTAGCGGGCCGACAAGAGACCCAGTACTTC. The rearrangement joins TRBV2 to TRBJ2-5, with 10 bases identical to TRBD2. This CDR3 has 15 residues. The trim removed 7 bases at V and 2 bases at J, leaving 7 bases unmatched. From germline, CDR1 is SNHLY and CDR2 FYNNEI.

The chain employs TRBV9 and TRBJ2-1; 8 positions match TRBD2. J lost 1 base, V lost 4 bases, and 10 bases had no gene match. The germline V gene encodes CDR1 SGDLS and CDR2 YYNGEE. The CDR3 is made up of 17 amino acids. In DNA form, the CDR3 reads TGTGCCAGCAGCTACACCATCGGGAGGGAGTCCTACAATGAGCAGTTCTTC. Protein sequence: CASSYTIGRESYNEQFF. The full variable domain, with the rest looked up from reference TRBV9 and TRBJ2-1, is DSGVTQTPKHLITATGQRVTLRCSPRSGDLSVYWYQQSLDQGLQFLIQYYNGEERAKGNILERFSAQQFPDLHSELNLSSLELGDSALYFCASSYTIGRESYNEQFFGPGTRLTVL.

The rearrangement joins TRBV7-6 to TRBJ1-1; 7 bases fit TRBD1. The CDR3 length is 14 residues. Germline values: CDR1 SGHVS, CDR2 FNYEAQ. J gave up 4 bases and V 5 bases, and 7 bases lay outside the gene matches. CDR3 DNA: TGTGCCAGCAGCGCACGACAGGGAGGCACTGAAGCTTTCTTT. Its protein is CASSARQGGTEAFF. The complete variable domain, with remaining parts taken from reference TRBV7-6 and TRBJ1-1, reads GAGVSQSPRYKVTKRGQDVALRCDPISGHVSLYWYRQALGQGPEFLTYFNYEAQQDKSGLPNDRFSAERPEGSISTLTIQRTEQRDSAMYRCASSARQGGTEAFFGQGTRLTVV.

The V and J genes are TRBV19 and TRBJ2-7; 8 nucleotides agree with TRBD2. Unmatched junction bases numbered 14, after V lost 4 bases and J lost 3 bases. The CDR3 contains 17 residues. Germline loops: CDR1 LNHDA, CDR2 SQIVND (reference sequence). CDR3 sequence reads: CASSSLASGSIGYEQYF. CDR3 DNA sequence: TGTGCCAGTAGTAGCTTGGCTAGCGGGTCGATTGGCTACGAGCAGTACTTC.

The gene calls are TRBV5-1 and TRBJ1-4; 10 bases fit TRBD1. There are 14 residues in the CDR3. With V trimmed by 4 bases and J by 7 bases, 4 bases remained unmatched. The germline gives CDR1 SGHRS, CDR2 YFSETQ. The CDR3 reads CASSPRTGGEKLFF. CDR3 nucleotide sequence: TGCGCCAGCAGCCCAAGGACAGGGGGTGAAAAACTGTTTTTT.

The CDR3, as DNA: TGTGCCAGCAGTGAAGGGTCTAAGAGGGGGGAGCTGTTTTTT. Translating gives CASSEGSKRGELFF. This chain joins TRBV25-1 and TRBJ2-2; D unresolved. This CDR3 has 14 residues. V was trimmed by 2 bases and J by 8 bases, leaving 12 bases between them. Looked up from germline, CDR1 is MGHDK and CDR2 is SYGVNS.

Here the CDR3 reads CASSRGSGRRSEQYF. The DNA for the CDR3 is TGTGCCAGCAGTCGGGGGAGCGGGAGGAGGAGCGAGCAGTACTTC. This sequence joins TRBV6-5 and TRBJ2-7; 9 bases agree with TRBD2. The CDR3 length is 15 residues. The V gene's germline CDR1 is MNHEY and CDR2 SVGAGI. J was trimmed by 6 bases and V by 5 bases; bases with no gene match: 11.

This clone came up a few times. This chain links TRBV29-1 with TRBJ2-3, with unresolved D. The ends were cut back, 4 bases at V and 0 bases at J, with 8 bases in the middle. The CDR3 covers 13 residues. Germline CDR1 reads SQVTM; CDR2 reads ANQGSEA. CDR3 nucleotide sequence: TGCAGCGTTGTTGGAGACAGCACAGATACGCAGTATTTT. Its translation: CSVVGDSTDTQYF.

V usage is TRBV7-6 and J usage is TRBJ2-3; D call uncertain. The length of the CDR3 is 13 residues. Looked up from germline, CDR1 is SGHVS and CDR2 is FNYEAQ. V lost 3 bases and J lost 1, with 5 bases in between. The CDR3 region has the DNA TGTGCCAGCAGCTTCAAGCGCACAGATACGCAGTATTTT. This gives the protein CASSFKRTDTQYF. The full variable domain, with the rest looked up from reference TRBV7-6 and TRBJ2-3, is GAGVSQSPRYKVTKRGQDVALRCDPISGHVSLYWYRQALGQGPEFLTYFNYEAQQDKSGLPNDRFSAERPEGSISTLTIQRTEQRDSAMYRCASSFKRTDTQYFGPGTRLTVL.

The chain combines TRBV7-3 with TRBJ1-1, with TRBD1 matching 9 bases. CDR1 is SGHTA and CDR2 is FQGTGA in the germline V gene. The CDR3 is made up of 15 amino acids. V lost 4 bases to trimming and J lost 1 base; unmatched junction nucleotides: 4. The CDR3 is CASSSGTGRNTEAFF. The CDR3 DNA sequence: TGTGCCAGCAGCTCCGGGACAGGGAGGAACACTGAAGCTTTCTTT. Complete variable domain (other parts from reference TRBV7-3 and TRBJ1-1): GAGVSQTPSNKVTEKGKYVELRCDPISGHTALYWYRQSLGQGPEFLIYFQGTGAADDSGLPNDRFFAVRPEGSVSTLKIQRTERGDSAVYLCASSSGTGRNTEAFFGQGTRLTVV.

The chain couples TRBV7-9 to TRBJ2-2; 8 nucleotides line up with TRBD2. V was clipped by 6 bases and J by 4 bases; unmatched bases: 4. The V gene's germline CDR1 is SEHNR and CDR2 FQNEAQ (reference sequence). There are 14 residues in the CDR3. The CDR3 DNA reads as TGTGCCAGCAGGCAGCGGGAGCGCACCGGGGAGCTGTTTTTT. It specifies CASRQRERTGELFF.

This chain joins TRBV19 and TRBJ1-1, with a possible D match to TRBD1 (5 bases). V lost 5 bases to trimming and J lost 0 bases, with 13 bases between them. Per the germline V gene, CDR1 is LNHDA and CDR2 is SQIVND (reference sequence). The CDR3 covers 15 residues. The CDR3 loop is CASSSGTTVNTEAFF. DNA for the CDR3: TGTGCCAGTAGTTCAGGGACTACTGTGAACACTGAAGCTTTCTTT.

The gene calls are TRBV27 and TRBJ1-1, with 10 bases fitting TRBD1. Germline CDR1 is MNHEY and CDR2 is SMNVEV (reference sequence). There are 17 residues in the CDR3. V dropped 7 bases and J dropped 4; count of bases not matched to a gene: 15. The CDR3, as DNA: TGTGCCAGCACCCTCTTTTTTGAGGGACAGGGGCCCACTGAAGCTTTCTTT. Translation: CASTLFFEGQGPTEAFF.

The chain is built from TRBV4-1 and TRBJ2-2; 8 bases align to TRBD1. Unmatched junction bases numbered 13, after V lost 0 bases and J lost 7 bases. The CDR3 spans 18 residues. The germline V gene has CDR1 MGHRA and CDR2 YSYEKL. CDR3 residues: CASSQDGVRGRANGELFF. Here the CDR3 DNA reads TGCGCCAGCAGCCAAGATGGGGTCAGGGGGCGCGCGAACGGGGAGCTGTTTTTT.

The chain uses TRBV29-1 and TRBJ1-4, with 9 nucleotides matching TRBD1. Germline V gives CDR1 SQVTM, CDR2 ANQGSEA. V lost 7 bases to trimming and J lost 6 bases; unmatched junction nucleotides: 6. The CDR3 consists of 13 residues. In DNA, the CDR3 is TGCAGCGCTCGGACAGGGGCTCATGAAAAACTGTTTTTT. Its translation: CSARTGAHEKLFF.

The chain couples TRBV10-3 to TRBJ1-2; 9 bases fit TRBD1. The CDR3 extends over 13 amino acids. CDR1 ENHRY and CDR2 SYGVKD come from the germline V gene. Trimming at V came to 6 bases and at J to 4 bases, leaving 3 bases not matched to a gene. The CDR3 reads CAIRIQGAYGYTF. CDR3 in DNA: TGTGCCATCAGGATACAGGGGGCCTATGGCTACACCTTC.

J is TRBJ2-2 and V is TRBV5-1; TRBD2 is a possible D gene (5 bases). The CDR3 loop spans 16 amino acids. V lost 0 bases and J 0 bases, leaving 9 bases between the germline ends. Germline lookup yields CDR1 SGHRS and CDR2 YFSETQ. DNA for the CDR3: TGCGCCAGCAGCTTGGCTAGCCGTTCGAACACCGGGGAGCTGTTTTTT. This translates into CASSLASRSNTGELFF. Filled out from reference TRBV5-1 and TRBJ2-2, the complete variable domain reads KAGVTQTPRYLIKTRGQQVTLSCSPISGHRSVSWYQQTPGQGLQFLFEYFSETQRNKGNFPGRFSGRQFSNSRSEMNVSTLELGDSALYLCASSLASRSNTGELFFGEGSRLTVL.

The chain is built from TRBV5-1 and TRBJ2-1, with TRBD2 matching over 7 bases. Germline loops: CDR1 SGHRS, CDR2 YFSETQ. Trimming removed 4 bases from V and 0 bases from J; junction bases left unmatched: 10. CDR3 length equals 17 residues. CDR3 in amino acids: CASSTYLAASSYNEQFF. The CDR3 region has the DNA TGCGCCAGCAGCACTTACCTAGCGGCAAGCTCCTACAATGAGCAGTTCTTC.